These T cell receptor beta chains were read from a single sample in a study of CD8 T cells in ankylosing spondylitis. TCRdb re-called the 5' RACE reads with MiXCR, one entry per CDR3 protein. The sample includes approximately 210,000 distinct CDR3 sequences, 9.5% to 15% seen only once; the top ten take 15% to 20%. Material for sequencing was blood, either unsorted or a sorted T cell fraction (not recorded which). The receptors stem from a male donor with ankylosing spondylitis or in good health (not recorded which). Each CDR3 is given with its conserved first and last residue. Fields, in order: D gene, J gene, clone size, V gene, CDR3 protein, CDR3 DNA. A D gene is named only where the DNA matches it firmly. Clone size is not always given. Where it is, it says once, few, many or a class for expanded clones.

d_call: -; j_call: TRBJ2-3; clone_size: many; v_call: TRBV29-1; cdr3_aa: CAVQGGYTDTQYF; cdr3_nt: TGCGCCGTTCAAGGGGGATACACAGATACGCAGTATTTT
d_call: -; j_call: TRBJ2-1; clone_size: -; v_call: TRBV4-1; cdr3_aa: CASSRAGYNEQFF; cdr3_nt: TGCGCCAGCAGCCGAGCAGGGTACAATGAGCAGTTCTTC
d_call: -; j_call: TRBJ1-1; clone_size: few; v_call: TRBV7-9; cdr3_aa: CASSLAGAGNTEAFF; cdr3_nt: TGTGCCAGCAGCTTAGCAGGGGCGGGGAACACTGAAGCTTTCTTT
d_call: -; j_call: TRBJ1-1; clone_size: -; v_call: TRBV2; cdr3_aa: CASSERRVGAPEAFF; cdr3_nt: TGTGCCAGCAGTGAAAGGAGGGTTGGTGCCCCCGAAGCTTTCTTT
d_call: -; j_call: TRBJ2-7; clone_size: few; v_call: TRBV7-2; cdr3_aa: CASSLAGASSYEQYF; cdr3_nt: TGTGCCAGCAGCTTAGCAGGGGCGAGCTCCTACGAGCAGTACTTC
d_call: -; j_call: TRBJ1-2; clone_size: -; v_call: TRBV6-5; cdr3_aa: CASRQVDGYTF; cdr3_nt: TGTGCCAGCAGACAGGTGGATGGCTACACCTTC
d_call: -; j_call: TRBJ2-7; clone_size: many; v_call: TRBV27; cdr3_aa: CASSWTDAYEQYF; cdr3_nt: TGTGCCAGCAGCTGGACGGACGCCTACGAGCAGTACTTC
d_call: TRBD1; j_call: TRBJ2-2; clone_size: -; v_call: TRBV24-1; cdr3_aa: CATSDGTVGELFF; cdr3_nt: TGTGCCACCAGTGATGGGACAGTCGGGGAGCTGTTTTTT
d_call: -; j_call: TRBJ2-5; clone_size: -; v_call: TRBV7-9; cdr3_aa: CASSAQETQYF; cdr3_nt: TGTGCCAGCAGCGCCCAAGAGACCCAGTACTTC
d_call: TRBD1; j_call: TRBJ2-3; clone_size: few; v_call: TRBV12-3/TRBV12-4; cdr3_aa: CASSAPGQATDTQYF; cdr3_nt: TGTGCCAGCAGTGCCCCGGGACAGGCCACAGATACGCAGTATTTT
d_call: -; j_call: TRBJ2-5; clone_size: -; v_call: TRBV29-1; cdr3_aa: CSVEDLREEIFNF; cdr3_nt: TGCAGCGTTGAAGATCTCCGGGAAGAGATCTTCAACTTC
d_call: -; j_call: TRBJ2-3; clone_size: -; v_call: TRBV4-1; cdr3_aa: CASSQDPNPGTDTQYF; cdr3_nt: TGCGCCAGCAGCCAAGACCCCAACCCTGGCACAGATACGCAGTATTTT
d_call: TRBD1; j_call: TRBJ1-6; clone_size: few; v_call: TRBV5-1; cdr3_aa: CASSLGQGFQASPLHF; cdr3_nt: TGCGCCAGCAGCTTGGGACAGGGTTTCCAGGCTTCACCCCTCCACTTT
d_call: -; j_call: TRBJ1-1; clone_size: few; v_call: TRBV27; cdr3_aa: CASSTGGGNTEAFF; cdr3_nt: TGTGCCAGCAGTACGGGGGGCGGTAACACTGAAGCTTTCTTT
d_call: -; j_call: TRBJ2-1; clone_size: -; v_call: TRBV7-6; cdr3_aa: CASSPLSSLGGQFF; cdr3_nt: TGTGCCAGCAGCCCTCTAAGTTCCCTCGGTGGGCAGTTCTTC
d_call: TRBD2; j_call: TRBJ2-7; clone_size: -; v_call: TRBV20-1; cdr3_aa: CSVNLGGEREQYF; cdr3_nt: TGCAGTGTAAACCTGGGGGGGGAGCGGGAGCAGTACTTC
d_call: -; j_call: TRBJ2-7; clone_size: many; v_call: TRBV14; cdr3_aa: CASSYLGEQYF; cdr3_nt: TGTGCCAGCAGCTACTTGGGCGAGCAGTACTTC
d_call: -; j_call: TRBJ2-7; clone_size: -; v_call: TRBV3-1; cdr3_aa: CASSQDWSIPYEQYF; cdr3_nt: TGTGCCAGCAGCCAAGATTGGTCAATTCCCTACGAGCAGTACTTC
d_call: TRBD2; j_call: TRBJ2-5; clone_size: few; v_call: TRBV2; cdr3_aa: CASRERGTQETQYF; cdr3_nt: TGTGCCAGCAGGGAGCGGGGGACTCAAGAGACCCAGTACTTC
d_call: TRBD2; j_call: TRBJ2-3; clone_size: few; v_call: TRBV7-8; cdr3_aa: CASSLTRLATDTQYF; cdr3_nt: TGTGCCAGCAGCTTAACCCGACTAGCTACAGATACGCAGTATTTT
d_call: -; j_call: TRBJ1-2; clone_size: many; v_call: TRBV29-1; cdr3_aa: CSVGTDLGYGYTF; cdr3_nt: TGCAGCGTTGGGACGGATCTGGGCTATGGCTACACCTTC
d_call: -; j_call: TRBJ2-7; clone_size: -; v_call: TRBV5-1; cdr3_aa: CASSLGDIGLTYEQYF; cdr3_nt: TGCGCCAGCAGCTTGGGCGACATTGGGCTCACCTACGAGCAGTACTTC
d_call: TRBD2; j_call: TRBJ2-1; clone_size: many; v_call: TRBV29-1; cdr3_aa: CSVGSSGRLGEQFF; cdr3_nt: TGCAGCGTTGGAAGTAGCGGGAGGCTCGGTGAGCAGTTCTTC
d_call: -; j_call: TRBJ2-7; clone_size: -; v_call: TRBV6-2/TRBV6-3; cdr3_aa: CASIPRRRTYEQYF; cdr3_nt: TGTGCCAGCATCCCACGACGGAGAACCTACGAGCAGTACTTC
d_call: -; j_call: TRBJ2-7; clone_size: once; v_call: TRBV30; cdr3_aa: CAWRPLGTYEQYF; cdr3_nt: TGTGCCTGGAGGCCCCTAGGGACCTACGAGCAGTACTTC
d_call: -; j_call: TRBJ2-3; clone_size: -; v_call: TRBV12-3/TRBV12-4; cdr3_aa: CASSLATGLRTDTQYF; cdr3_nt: TGTGCCAGCAGTTTGGCAACGGGACTCCGCACAGATACGCAGTATTTT
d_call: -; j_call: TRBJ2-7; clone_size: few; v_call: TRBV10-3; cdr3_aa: CASGDSYEQYF; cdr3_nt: TGTGCCAGCGGGGACTCCTACGAGCAGTACTTC
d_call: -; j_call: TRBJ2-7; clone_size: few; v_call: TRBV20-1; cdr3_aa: CSARDTGSPINEQYF; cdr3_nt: TGCAGTGCTAGAGATACAGGCTCCCCCATTAACGAGCAGTACTTC
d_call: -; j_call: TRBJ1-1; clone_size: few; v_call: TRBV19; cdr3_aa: CASRPLGNTEAFF; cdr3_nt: TGTGCCAGTAGACCTTTGGGGAACACTGAAGCTTTCTTT
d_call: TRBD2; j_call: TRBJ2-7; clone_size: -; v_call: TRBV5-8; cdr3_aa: CASSPWASGGEQYF; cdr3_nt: TGTGCCAGCAGCCCCTGGGCTAGCGGGGGCGAGCAGTACTTC
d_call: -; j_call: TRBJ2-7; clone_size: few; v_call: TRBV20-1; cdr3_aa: CSDTGSYEQYF; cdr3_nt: TGCAGTGACACAGGGAGCTACGAGCAGTACTTC
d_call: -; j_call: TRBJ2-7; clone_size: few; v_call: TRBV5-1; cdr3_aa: CASSLGQISSYEQYF; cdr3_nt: TGCGCCAGCAGCTTGGGACAGATTAGCTCCTACGAGCAGTACTTC
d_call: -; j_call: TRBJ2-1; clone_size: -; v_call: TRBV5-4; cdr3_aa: CASSLRRFYNEQFF; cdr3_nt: TGTGCCAGCAGCTTGCGCCGGTTTTACAATGAGCAGTTCTTC
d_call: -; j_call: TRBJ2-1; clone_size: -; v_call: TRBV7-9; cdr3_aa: CASTYRKVDEQFF; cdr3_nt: TGTGCCAGCACCTACAGGAAGGTGGATGAGCAGTTCTTC
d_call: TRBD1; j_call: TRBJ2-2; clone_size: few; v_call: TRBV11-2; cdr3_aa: CASSSSSGTENTGELFF; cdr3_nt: TGTGCCAGCAGCTCATCCTCCGGGACAGAGAACACCGGGGAGCTGTTTTTT